The next 19 T cell receptor beta chains were all read from a single sample in a study of blood T cell repertoires in COVID-19 (dated by TCRdb to 2020 to 2022). The library was generated by the immunoSEQ multiplex PCR assay. As stored in TCRdb, this immuneACCESS dataset retains in-frame rearrangements with V and J assigned. A fraction of the clones does not appear; measured against another copy, unresolved V genes explain less than half of the discrepancy, and the remainder lacks a known reason. The sample contains over 100,000 clones, about 86% of them found a single time. The top ten clonotypes cover approximately 3.4% of the sample. The sample taken for sequencing was peripheral blood. Receptors originate from a woman aged 80 or older with active or convalescent COVID-19.

The chain has TRBV7-9 and TRBJ1-2; TRBD1 aligns across 7 bases. Germline CDR1 is SEHNR and CDR2 is FQNEAQ (reference sequence). Germline trimming cut 2 bases from V and 8 bases from J; bases unmatched to any gene: 5. The CDR3 contains 13 residues. The CDR3 coding sequence is TGTGCCAGCAGCTTAAGGGGGCTGGGCGGCTACACCTTC. Protein: CASSLRGLGGYTF.

This sequence joins TRBV4-2 and TRBJ1-2; 7 bases line up with TRBD1. This CDR3 contains 15 residues. Per germline, CDR1 LGHNA and CDR2 YNFKEQ. V trimming: 4 bases; J trimming: 0 bases; junction bases outside the gene matches: 5. As DNA, the CDR3 is TGTGCCAGCAGCCCGCCAGGGGGTCCTAACTATGGCTACACCTTC. It is translated as CASSPPGGPNYGYTF.

The V call is TRBV5-5, the J call TRBJ2-7, with no clear D. The V end lost 1 base, the J end lost 3 bases, and 5 bases lay between the germline ends. CDR3 length equals 12 residues. Germline values: CDR1 SGHKS, CDR2 YYEKEE (reference sequence). The CDR3 DNA sequence: TGTGCCAGCAGCTTGTCACTCTACGAGCAGTACTTC. Translated: CASSLSLYEQYF.

This clone was counted only a few times. The V and J genes are TRBV14 and TRBJ2-7; maybe TRBD2 (5 bases). Looked up from germline, CDR1 is SGHDN and CDR2 is FVKESK. CDR3 size: 15 residues. The V and J ends lost 1 base and 6 bases respectively, with 16 bases between them. CDR3 DNA sequence: TGTGCCAGCAGCCAAGTGGAGGCTCGAGGTTCCGAGCAGTACTTC. Translated: CASSQVEARGSEQYF.

This rearrangement joins TRBV28 to TRBJ1-2; D call uncertain. Germline-derived CDR1 and CDR2 are MDHEN and SYDVKM. Trimming stripped 10 bases from V and 2 bases from J, with 11 bases between. This CDR3 is 12 amino acids long. This chain's CDR3 is CATTDGNYGYTF. DNA for the CDR3: TGTGCCACCACAGACGGAAACTATGGCTACACCTTC.

This clone was seen a few times. V and J are TRBV19 and TRBJ2-7, with a possible D match to TRBD2 (6 bases). Germline CDR1 and CDR2: LNHDA and SQIVND (reference sequence). This CDR3 contains 13 residues. With 7 bases removed from V and 7 bases from J, the gap between germline ends came to 17 bases. The DNA of the CDR3 is TGTGCCAGTAAGCAAACGGGAGTGGGGGAGCAGTACTTC. As protein: CASKQTGVGEQYF.

The rearrangement links TRBV5-1 to TRBJ2-2; no definite D call. CDR1 and CDR2 (germline): SGHRS, YFSETQ. V dropped 5 bases and J dropped 1 base, with 3 bases sitting between them. The CDR3 loop spans 12 amino acids. CDR3: CASSQNTGELFF. CDR3 sequence (DNA): TGCGCCAGCAGTCAGAACACCGGGGAGCTGTTTTTT.

This clone was detected a few times. The DNA for the CDR3 is TGTGCCAGCTCTCCTACTGGACAGGCAGCTAACTATGGCTACACCTTC. Protein sequence: CASSPTGQAANYGYTF. V gene TRBV18 combines with J gene TRBJ1-2; 7 bases fit TRBD1. Germline loops: CDR1 KGHSH, CDR2 LQKENI. CDR3 size: 16 residues. The V and J ends lost 6 bases and 0 bases, in that order; junction bases with no gene match: 10.

The V gene is TRBV27, the J gene TRBJ2-1; weak D call: TRBD2 (5 bases). The CDR3 loop spans 15 amino acids. V was shortened by 5 bases and J by 0 bases, with 11 bases between the two germline ends. The germline V gene has CDR1 MNHEY and CDR2 SMNVEV (reference sequence). The CDR3 sequence is CASSVSESSYNEQFF. CDR3 sequence (DNA): TGTGCCAGCAGTGTTAGCGAGAGCTCCTACAATGAGCAGTTCTTC.

The rearrangement uses TRBV4-1 and TRBJ2-7; D perhaps matches TRBD1 (5 bases). CDR3 length: 16 residues. V was clipped by 0 bases and J by 3 bases, with 15 bases between them. Germline V gives CDR1 MGHRA, CDR2 YSYEKL. The CDR3 region has the DNA TGCGCCAGCAGCCAAGATAGAGGATGGCAGGGCTACGAGCAGTACTTC. The encoded protein is CASSQDRGWQGYEQYF.

This rearrangement joins TRBV7-3 to TRBJ1-5; 9 bases map to TRBD1. Germline-derived CDR1 and CDR2 are SGHTA and FQGTGA. The CDR3 consists of 19 residues. V lost 0 bases, J lost 0 bases, and 9 bases stayed unmatched. CDR3 sequence: CASSLTGTGKGYSNQPQHF. The CDR3 region has the DNA TGTGCCAGCAGCTTAACCGGGACAGGGAAGGGATATAGCAATCAGCCCCAGCATTTT.

This chain uses TRBV2 with TRBJ1-1; D ambiguous. The CDR3 contains 13 residues. Germline assignment: CDR1 SNHLY and CDR2 FYNNEI. V dropped 7 bases and J dropped 3 bases, with 12 bases sitting between them. The CDR3 loop is CASMKEVDTEAFF. Written as DNA, the CDR3 is TGTGCCAGCATGAAGGAGGTGGACACTGAAGCTTTCTTT.

The V call is TRBV19, the J call TRBJ2-3, with 10 bases that match TRBD1. V trimming: 7 bases; J trimming: 4 bases; junction bases outside the gene matches: 8. CDR3 length: 15 residues. The V gene's germline CDR1 is LNHDA and CDR2 SQIVND (reference sequence). CDR3 loop: CASNGDRGRADTQYF. The CDR3 nucleotides read TGTGCCAGTAACGGGGACAGGGGAAGGGCAGATACGCAGTATTTT. The full variable domain, its missing parts supplied by reference TRBV19 and TRBJ2-3, is DGGITQSPKYLFRKEGQNVTLSCEQNLNHDAMYWYRQDPGQGLRLIYYSQIVNDFQKGDIAEGYSVSREKKESFPLTVTSAQKNPTAFYLCASNGDRGRADTQYFGPGTRLTVL.

This sequence joins TRBV5-5 and TRBJ2-1, with TRBD1 matching 7 bases. The V and J ends lost 4 bases and 7 bases, in that order; junction bases with no gene match: 11. This CDR3 region has 15 residues. Germline CDR1 reads SGHKS; CDR2 reads YYEKEE (reference sequence). In nucleotides, the CDR3 is TGTGCCAGCAGCCGCGGACAGGCCCATACTAATGAGCAGTTCTTC. It specifies CASSRGQAHTNEQFF.

This clone was counted once. The chain has TRBV5-4 and TRBJ1-1; 7 bases map to TRBD1. The germline CDR1 and CDR2 sequences are SGHNT and YYREEE (reference sequence). The junction had 10 bases not matched to a gene; V was cut back by 4 bases and J by 4 bases. The CDR3 has 15 residues. CDR3 coding DNA: TGTGCCAGCAGCCCCCGACAGGGAGATGTCACTGAAGCTTTCTTT. It yields the protein CASSPRQGDVTEAFF.

The gene calls are TRBV14 and TRBJ2-1; 11 nucleotides agree with TRBD2. The V segment lost 0 bases and the J segment 2 bases; nucleotides outside the gene matches: 3. The germline V gene encodes CDR1 SGHDN and CDR2 FVKESK. The CDR3 totals 17 residues. CDR3 sequence reads: CASSQDLAGGPYNEQFF. CDR3 nucleotide sequence: TGTGCCAGCAGCCAAGATCTAGCGGGGGGCCCCTACAATGAGCAGTTCTTC. Combining the CDR3 with reference TRBV14 and TRBJ2-1 gives the whole variable domain EAGVTQFPSHSVIEKGQTVTLRCDPISGHDNLYWYRRVMGKEIKFLLHFVKESKQDESGMPNNRFLAERTGGTYSTLKVQPAELEDSGVYFCASSQDLAGGPYNEQFFGPGTRLTVL.

On this clone itself: Within the sample, other DNA sequences also encode this same CDR3. The J gene is TRBJ1-1, the V gene TRBV18; D call uncertain. Germline V CDR1 and CDR2: KGHSH, LQKENI. The CDR3 is 13 residues long. Trimming took 1 base from V and 1 from J, leaving 4 bases between them. The CDR3 DNA sequence: TGTGCCAGCTCACCACGAGGGAACACTGAAGCTTTCTTT. Protein: CASSPRGNTEAFF.

The genes are TRBV28 and TRBJ1-5; D unresolved. The CDR3 is 18 amino acids. Trimming pared 4 bases from V and 0 bases from J, leaving 19 bases between. Per germline, CDR1 MDHEN and CDR2 SYDVKM. DNA for the CDR3: TGTGCCAGCAGTTCCGACACTGGGGAGTTTTATAGCAATCAGCCCCAGCATTTT. Its protein is CASSSDTGEFYSNQPQHF.

This sequence joins TRBV18 and TRBJ1-1; D gene uncertain. The germline gives CDR1 KGHSH, CDR2 LQKENI. The CDR3 runs to 13 residues. V dropped 4 bases and J dropped 3 bases, with 9 bases sitting between them. CDR3 nucleotides: TGTGCCAGCTCACGAGGGCAGGACACTGAAGCTTTCTTT. This codes for CASSRGQDTEAFF.